Listed below are T cell receptor beta chains from one sample, sequenced in a study of shared clonotypes between healthy human individuals. Clones were sequenced by immunoSEQ multiplex PCR, and TCRdb holds only the in-frame ones, with some missing. The sample includes more than 850,000 clones, about 84% of them seen just once. Specimen: memory CD4+ T cells from PBMCs. The origin of the receptors is a young man in good health. Some clones in this sample may be carry-over from other donors' samples. Each CDR3 is given with its conserved first and last residue. The D gene is left open where the match is weak. Where a row states a size, it is once, few, many or the class of an expanded clone; other rows omit it.

V gene: TRBV7-8; clone size: -; D gene: -; J gene: TRBJ1-3; CDR3 DNA: TGTGCCAGCAGCTTATGGGGCTCGCCCTCTGGAAACACCATATATTTT; CDR3 protein: CASSLWGSPSGNTIYF
V gene: TRBV5-8; clone size: once; D gene: -; J gene: TRBJ2-1; CDR3 DNA: TGTGCCAGCAGCTTGGACCCTCGGCGCGATGAGCAGTTCTTC; CDR3 protein: CASSLDPRRDEQFF
V gene: TRBV6-1; clone size: -; D gene: TRBD1; J gene: TRBJ1-2; CDR3 DNA: TGTGCCAGCAGTGAAACAGGGGAGGGCTACACCTTC; CDR3 protein: CASSETGEGYTF
V gene: TRBV5-1; clone size: -; D gene: TRBD1; J gene: TRBJ2-3; CDR3 DNA: TGCGCCAGCAGCTTGGGGGGACAGTTTAACACAGATACGCAGTATTTT; CDR3 protein: CASSLGGQFNTDTQYF
V gene: TRBV19; clone size: -; D gene: -; J gene: TRBJ2-7; CDR3 DNA: TGTGCCAGTAGTACCGGGCGGTTACCCTACGAGCAGTACTTC; CDR3 protein: CASSTGRLPYEQYF
V gene: TRBV2; clone size: -; D gene: -; J gene: TRBJ2-7; CDR3 DNA: TGTGCCAGCAGTCCGGACTGGGCCTCCTACGAGCAGTACTTC; CDR3 protein: CASSPDWASYEQYF
V gene: TRBV5-1; clone size: once; D gene: TRBD1; J gene: TRBJ1-3; CDR3 DNA: TGCGCCAGCAGCTTGATGGGACAGGGGCTCGGAAACACCATATATTTT; CDR3 protein: CASSLMGQGLGNTIYF
V gene: TRBV10-3; clone size: few; D gene: -; J gene: TRBJ2-1; CDR3 DNA: TGTGCCATCAGTGACGGTTACAATGAGCAGTTCTTC; CDR3 protein: CAISDGYNEQFF
V gene: TRBV18; clone size: -; D gene: -; J gene: TRBJ2-5; CDR3 DNA: TGTGCCAGCTCCCCAGGGGCGGGCAAACAAGAGACCCAGTACTTC; CDR3 protein: CASSPGAGKQETQYF
V gene: TRBV28; clone size: -; D gene: TRBD1; J gene: TRBJ1-3; CDR3 DNA: TGTGCCAGCAGTACAGGGGGGCACACCATATATTTT; CDR3 protein: CASSTGGHTIYF
V gene: TRBV20-1; clone size: -; D gene: TRBD1; J gene: TRBJ1-2; CDR3 DNA: TGCAGTGCTAGCCGACAGGGTGGCTACACCTTC; CDR3 protein: CSASRQGGYTF
V gene: TRBV7-9; clone size: once; D gene: -; J gene: TRBJ2-1; CDR3 DNA: TGTGCCAGCAGCTTAGCGGGGTTCGGCTACAATGAGCAGTTCTTC; CDR3 protein: CASSLAGFGYNEQFF
V gene: TRBV5-4; clone size: -; D gene: TRBD2; J gene: TRBJ2-7; CDR3 DNA: TGTGCCAGCAGCAAGCTAGCGGGAGGTACCTACGAGCAGTACTTC; CDR3 protein: CASSKLAGGTYEQYF
V gene: TRBV15; clone size: -; D gene: -; J gene: TRBJ2-5; CDR3 DNA: TGTGCCACCAGCATCCCAGAGGGGCGAGAGACCCAGTACTTC; CDR3 protein: CATSIPEGRETQYF
V gene: TRBV28; clone size: -; D gene: -; J gene: TRBJ1-2; CDR3 DNA: TGTGCCAGCAGTTTCAGGGACGGCGGGCGCGGCTACACCTTC; CDR3 protein: CASSFRDGGRGYTF
V gene: TRBV10-3; clone size: -; D gene: TRBD1; J gene: TRBJ2-7; CDR3 DNA: TGTGCCATCAGAGGGGACAGGGGTCTTACTAGCTCCTACGAGCAGTACTTC; CDR3 protein: CAIRGDRGLTSSYEQYF
V gene: TRBV29-1; clone size: few; D gene: -; J gene: TRBJ1-1; CDR3 DNA: TGCAGCGTTGTCGAGCGGGGGCGGGACACTGAAGCTTTCTTT; CDR3 protein: CSVVERGRDTEAFF
V gene: TRBV15; clone size: -; D gene: TRBD1; J gene: TRBJ2-3; CDR3 DNA: TGTGCCACCAGCAGCGGGACAGCCGCCCGCACAGATACGCAGTATTTT; CDR3 protein: CATSSGTAARTDTQYF
V gene: TRBV27; clone size: -; D gene: TRBD2; J gene: TRBJ2-5; CDR3 DNA: TGTGCCAGCAGCGAATACTCCCTAGCGGGAGGGCCTCAGACCCAGTACTTC; CDR3 protein: CASSEYSLAGGPQTQYF
V gene: TRBV15; clone size: many; D gene: -; J gene: TRBJ1-1; CDR3 DNA: TGTGCCACCAGCAGAGATGGCACAGGCACTGAAGCTTTCTTT; CDR3 protein: CATSRDGTGTEAFF
V gene: TRBV28; clone size: -; D gene: TRBD1; J gene: TRBJ2-7; CDR3 DNA: TGTGCCAGCAAGGCATCGCAGGGACAGCTCTCCTACGAGCAGTACTTC; CDR3 protein: CASKASQGQLSYEQYF
V gene: TRBV2; clone size: -; D gene: -; J gene: TRBJ1-5; CDR3 DNA: TGTGCCAGCAGCGAAAGGGGTAGCAATCAGCCCCAGCATTTT; CDR3 protein: CASSERGSNQPQHF
V gene: TRBV7-3; clone size: -; D gene: TRBD1; J gene: TRBJ2-7; CDR3 DNA: TGTGCCAGCATCCATTACCGGGACAGGAGAGGCGAGCAGTACTTC; CDR3 protein: CASIHYRDRRGEQYF
V gene: TRBV21-1; clone size: few; D gene: -; J gene: TRBJ1-5; CDR3 DNA: TGTGCCAGCAGCAAAGCGCCCAGGGGGCCCCAGCCCCAGCATTTT; CDR3 protein: CASSKAPRGPQPQHF
V gene: TRBV9; clone size: -; D gene: -; J gene: TRBJ2-7; CDR3 DNA: TGTGCCAGCAGCTCCCGCAGCTCCTACGAGCAGTACTTC; CDR3 protein: CASSSRSSYEQYF
V gene: TRBV5-1; clone size: -; D gene: TRBD2; J gene: TRBJ2-1; CDR3 DNA: TGCGCCAGCAGCTTCGGACTAGCGTCGTACAATGAGCAGTTCTTC; CDR3 protein: CASSFGLASYNEQFF
V gene: TRBV4-3; clone size: -; D gene: -; J gene: TRBJ2-1; CDR3 DNA: TGCGCCAGCAGCCGGGGAGCAAACAGGGCTGGGTACAATGAGCAGTTCTTC; CDR3 protein: CASSRGANRAGYNEQFF
V gene: TRBV5-1; clone size: -; D gene: -; J gene: TRBJ2-2; CDR3 DNA: TGCGCCAGCAGCCCGAACTACGGGGAGCTGTTTTTT; CDR3 protein: CASSPNYGELFF
V gene: TRBV5-1; clone size: -; D gene: TRBD1; J gene: TRBJ2-2; CDR3 DNA: TGCGCCAGCAGCCCCGACAGGGTTAACACCGGGGAGCTGTTTTTT; CDR3 protein: CASSPDRVNTGELFF
V gene: TRBV19; clone size: -; D gene: -; J gene: TRBJ2-7; CDR3 DNA: TGTGCCAGTAGTATAGGAGGGTACAGGGACGAGCAGTACTTC; CDR3 protein: CASSIGGYRDEQYF
V gene: TRBV9; clone size: once; D gene: TRBD1; J gene: TRBJ1-5; CDR3 DNA: TGTGCCAGCAGCAGAATTCCGGACAGGGATCAGCCCCAGCATTTT; CDR3 protein: CASSRIPDRDQPQHF
V gene: TRBV5-8; clone size: -; D gene: -; J gene: TRBJ1-1; CDR3 DNA: TGTGCCAGCAGCTTCCGGCGGGGAAGGGGGAACACTGAAGCTTTCTTT; CDR3 protein: CASSFRRGRGNTEAFF
V gene: TRBV18; clone size: few; D gene: -; J gene: TRBJ2-5; CDR3 DNA: TGTGCCAGCTCACTCTGGGCCCAAGAGACCCAGTACTTC; CDR3 protein: CASSLWAQETQYF
V gene: TRBV7-9; clone size: -; D gene: -; J gene: TRBJ2-5; CDR3 DNA: TGTGCCAGCAGCCGGGGACACAACCAAGAGACCCAGTACTTC; CDR3 protein: CASSRGHNQETQYF
V gene: TRBV28; clone size: once; D gene: TRBD2; J gene: TRBJ2-7; CDR3 DNA: TGTGCCAGCAGTGCCCTACTAGCGGGTACCTACGAGCAGTACTTC; CDR3 protein: CASSALLAGTYEQYF
V gene: TRBV7-9; clone size: -; D gene: -; J gene: TRBJ1-1; CDR3 DNA: TGTGCCAGCAGCCCCACGGGGGGGGCTATGAACACTGAAGCTTTCTTT; CDR3 protein: CASSPTGGAMNTEAFF
V gene: TRBV5-8; clone size: -; D gene: -; J gene: TRBJ1-5; CDR3 DNA: TGTGCCAGCAGCTTAGGTTTGGGTGTTGGCAATCAGCCCCAGCATTTT; CDR3 protein: CASSLGLGVGNQPQHF
V gene: TRBV5-5; clone size: -; D gene: -; J gene: TRBJ1-2; CDR3 DNA: TGTGCCAGCAGCCCGCAGGGGTGGACAGCCTATGGCTACACCTTC; CDR3 protein: CASSPQGWTAYGYTF
V gene: TRBV28; clone size: -; D gene: -; J gene: TRBJ1-2; CDR3 DNA: TGTGCCAGCAGGAATACAGCTTTGCATGGCTACACCTTC; CDR3 protein: CASRNTALHGYTF
V gene: TRBV21-1; clone size: few; D gene: -; J gene: TRBJ1-2; CDR3 DNA: TGTGCCCGCTTAGGGGGAGGCTACACCTTC; CDR3 protein: CARLGGGYTF